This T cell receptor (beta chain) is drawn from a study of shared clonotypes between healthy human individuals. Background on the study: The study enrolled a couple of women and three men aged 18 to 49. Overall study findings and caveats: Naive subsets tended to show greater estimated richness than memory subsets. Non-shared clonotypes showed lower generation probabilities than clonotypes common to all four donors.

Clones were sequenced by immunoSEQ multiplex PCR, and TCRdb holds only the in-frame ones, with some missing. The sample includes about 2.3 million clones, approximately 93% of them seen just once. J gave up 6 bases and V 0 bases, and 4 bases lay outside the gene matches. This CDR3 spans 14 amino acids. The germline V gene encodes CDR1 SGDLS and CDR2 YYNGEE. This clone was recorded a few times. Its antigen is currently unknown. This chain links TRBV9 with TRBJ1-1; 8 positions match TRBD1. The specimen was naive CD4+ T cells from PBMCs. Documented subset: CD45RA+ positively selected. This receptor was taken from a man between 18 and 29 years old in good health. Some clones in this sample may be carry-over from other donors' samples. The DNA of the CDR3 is TGTGCCAGCAGCGTAGTGGACAGGGAGGCTGAAGCTTTCTTT. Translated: CASSVVDREAEAFF.